Below are 10 T cell receptor beta chains sequenced from a single sample in a study of T cells in Graves' hyperthyroidism and ophthalmopathy. Amplification yielded TCR beta CDR3 regions, with RNA transcripts as the source. The TCR CDR3 was amplified in a first-round RT-PCR using the HTBI primer set. TCRdb re-called the multiplex PCR reads with MiXCR, one entry per CDR3 protein. Of about 250,000 distinct CDR3 sequences listed, approximately 23% are singletons. The sample taken for sequencing was blood. These receptors originate from a woman aged 40-49 years with Graves' ophthalmopathy.

In its sample, this clonotype was seen many times. The rearrangement uses TRBV29-1 and TRBJ2-5; 8 positions agree with TRBD1. Trimming at V came to 7 bases and at J to 2 bases, leaving 9 bases not matched to a gene. Germline V gene lookup returns CDR1 SQVTM and CDR2 ANQGSEA. This CDR3 region has 14 residues. The CDR3 spells CSATRDRSQETQYF. CDR3 DNA sequence: TGCAGCGCGACCCGGGACAGGAGTCAAGAGACCCAGTACTTC.

For the CDR3, the DNA is TGTGCCAGCAGCCGGGGACAGCCCCAAGAGACCCAGTACTTC. This encodes CASSRGQPQETQYF. The chain couples TRBV11-2 to TRBJ2-5; 7 nucleotides line up with TRBD1. The trim removed 5 bases at V and 1 base at J, leaving 4 bases unmatched. Germline-derived CDR1 and CDR2 are SGHAT and FQNNGV. The CDR3 length is 14 residues.

This clonotype was picked up many times. The rearrangement links TRBV28 to TRBJ2-7; TRBD2 is a possible D gene (5 bases). V was pared by 7 bases and J by 0 bases, with 13 bases between. The CDR3 consists of 14 residues. The germline gives CDR1 MDHEN, CDR2 SYDVKM. CDR3 protein: CASNPSGLSYEQYF. DNA of the CDR3: TGTGCCAGCAACCCGAGCGGCCTCTCCTACGAGCAGTACTTC.

This clonotype was counted many times. The chain carries TRBV4-1 and TRBJ1-2; D is undetermined. Germline-derived CDR1 and CDR2 are MGHRA and YSYEKL. Deletions cut 2 bases from V and 2 bases from J, with 18 bases between. CDR3 length: 17 residues. The CDR3 DNA follows: TGCGCCAGCAGCCAACGTCCCTCAGACGGATTAAACTATGGCTACACCTTC. It is translated as CASSQRPSDGLNYGYTF.

Many counts were recorded for this clonotype. The V and J genes are TRBV28 and TRBJ2-4, with D possibly matching TRBD2 (5 bases). CDR1 MDHEN and CDR2 SYDVKM come from the germline V gene. This CDR3 is 15 amino acids long. The ends were cut back, 7 bases at V and 0 bases at J, with 13 bases in the middle. CDR3 protein: CASTPSGIAKNIQYF. Written as DNA, the CDR3 is TGTGCCAGCACCCCGTCGGGAATAGCCAAAAACATTCAGTACTTC.

In its sample, this clonotype was seen many times. The rearrangement joins TRBV6-1 to TRBJ1-2; D is unclear. The germline V gene encodes CDR1 MNHNS and CDR2 SASEGT. This CDR3 has 10 residues. Trimming removed 6 bases at V and 7 bases at J, with 6 bases between. In DNA form, the CDR3 reads TGTGCCAGCAGCTCGGTTGGCTACACCTTC. This translates into CASSSVGYTF.

This clonotype was counted at least ten times. The V call is TRBV19, the J call TRBJ2-7; a weak D match, TRBD1 (6 bases). Looked up from germline, CDR1 is LNHDA and CDR2 is SQIVND (reference sequence). V was shortened by 4 bases and J by 3 bases, with 13 bases between the two germline ends. The CDR3 has 14 amino acids. The CDR3 DNA sequence: TGTGCCAGTAGTACCGGGACAACGAACTACGAGCAGTACTTC. It is translated as CASSTGTTNYEQYF.

This clonotype was observed a few times. The J gene is TRBJ1-1, the V gene TRBV19; D is possibly TRBD1 (5 bases). CDR3 length: 12 amino acids. Deletions cut 3 bases from V and 11 bases from J, with 13 bases between. The germline gives CDR1 LNHDA, CDR2 SQIVND (reference sequence). CDR3 sequence: CASSIWTGRAFF. CDR3 in DNA: TGTGCCAGTAGTATTTGGACGGGGCGGGCTTTCTTT.

The rearrangement joins TRBV2 to TRBJ1-5; D is possibly TRBD1 (5 bases). The CDR3 has 14 amino acids. With 3 bases removed from V and 5 bases from J, the gap between germline ends came to 11 bases. CDR1 is SNHLY and CDR2 is FYNNEI in the germline V gene. The CDR3 nucleotides are TGTGCCAGCAGTGAGGAGTGGGGGGATCAGCCCCAGCATTTT. It specifies CASSEEWGDQPQHF.

This clonotype has at least ten counts. The chain links TRBV11-2 to TRBJ2-7; TRBD2 matches 9 bases. Unmatched junction bases numbered 9, after V lost 6 bases and J lost 6 bases. CDR1 and CDR2 (germline): SGHAT, FQNNGV. The CDR3 length is 14 residues. This CDR3 is CASSTPGLAAEQYF. In nucleotides, the CDR3 is TGTGCCAGCAGTACCCCGGGACTAGCAGCCGAGCAGTACTTC.